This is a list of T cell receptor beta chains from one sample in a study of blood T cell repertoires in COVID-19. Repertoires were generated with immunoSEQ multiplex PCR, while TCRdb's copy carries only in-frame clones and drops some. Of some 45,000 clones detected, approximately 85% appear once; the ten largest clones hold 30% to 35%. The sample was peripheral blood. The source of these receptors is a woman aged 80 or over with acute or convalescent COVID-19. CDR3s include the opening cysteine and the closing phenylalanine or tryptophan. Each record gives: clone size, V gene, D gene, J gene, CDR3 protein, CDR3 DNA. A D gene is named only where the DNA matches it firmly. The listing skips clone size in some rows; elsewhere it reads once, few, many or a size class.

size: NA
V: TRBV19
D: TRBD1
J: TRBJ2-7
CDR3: CASSTDRDYLYEQYF
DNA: TGTGCCAGTAGTACCGACAGGGATTATCTTTACGAGCAGTACTTC

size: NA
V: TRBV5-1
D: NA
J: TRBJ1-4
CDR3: CASSSGAPPTNEKLFF
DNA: TGCGCCAGCAGCTCAGGGGCACCCCCAACTAATGAAAAACTGTTTTTT

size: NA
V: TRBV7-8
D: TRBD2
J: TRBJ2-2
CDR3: CASSQGLGTGELFF
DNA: TGTGCCAGCAGCCAGGGACTAGGAACCGGGGAGCTGTTTTTT

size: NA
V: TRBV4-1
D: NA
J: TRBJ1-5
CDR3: CASSQEPGQGAQPQHF
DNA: TGCGCCAGCAGCCAAGAGCCGGGACAAGGGGCTCAGCCCCAGCATTTT

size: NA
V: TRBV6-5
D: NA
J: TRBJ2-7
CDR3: CASSPREGLSYEQYF
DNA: TGTGCCAGCAGTCCCCGCGAGGGACTCTCCTACGAGCAGTACTTC

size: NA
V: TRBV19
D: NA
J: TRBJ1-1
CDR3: CASSEQLNTEAFF
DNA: TGTGCCAGTAGTGAACAGCTAAACACTGAAGCTTTCTTT

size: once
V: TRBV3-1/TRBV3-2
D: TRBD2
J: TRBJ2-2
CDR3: CASSDRLAITGELFF
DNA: TGTGCCAGCAGCGATAGACTAGCCATTACCGGGGAGCTGTTTTTT

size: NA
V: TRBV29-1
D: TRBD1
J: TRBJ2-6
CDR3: CSVGQGTSSGANVLTF
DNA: TGCAGCGTTGGACAGGGGACGAGCTCTGGGGCCAACGTCCTGACTTTC

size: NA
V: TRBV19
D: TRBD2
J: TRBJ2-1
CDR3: CASSRPGGGRALGYEQFF
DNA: TGTGCCAGTAGTAGGCCTGGTGGGGGGAGGGCCTTAGGCTATGAGCAGTTCTTC

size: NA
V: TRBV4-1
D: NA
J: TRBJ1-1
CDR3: CASSLSQGNTEAFF
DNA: TGCGCCAGCAGCCTATCTCAGGGGAACACTGAAGCTTTCTTT

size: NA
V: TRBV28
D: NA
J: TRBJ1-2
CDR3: CASSFAAQRANYGYTF
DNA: TGTGCCAGCAGTTTTGCAGCTCAGCGAGCTAACTATGGCTACACCTTC

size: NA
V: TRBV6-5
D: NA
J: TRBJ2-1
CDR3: CASTRGSSYNEQFF
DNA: TGTGCCAGCACTAGGGGGAGTTCCTACAATGAGCAGTTCTTC

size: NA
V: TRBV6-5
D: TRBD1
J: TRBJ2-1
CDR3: CASSSTGTGSYNEQFF
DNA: TGTGCCAGCAGTTCCACCGGGACAGGGTCTTACAATGAGCAGTTCTTC

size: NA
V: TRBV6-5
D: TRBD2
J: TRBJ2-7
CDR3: CASSFSSSGASYEQYF
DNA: TGTGCCAGCAGTTTTTCCTCTAGCGGGGCCTCCTACGAGCAGTACTTC

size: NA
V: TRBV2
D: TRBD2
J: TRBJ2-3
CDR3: CASRARTSGYTDTQYF
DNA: TGTGCCAGCAGGGCCAGAACTAGCGGTTACACAGATACGCAGTATTTT

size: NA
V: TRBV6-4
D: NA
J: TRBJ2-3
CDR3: CASSDSSGPTDTQYF
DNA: TGTGCCAGCAGCGATTCGTCGGGTCCCACAGATACGCAGTATTTT

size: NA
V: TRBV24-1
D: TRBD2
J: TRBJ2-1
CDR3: CATSDPNDGGSMYNEQFF
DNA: TGTGCCACCAGTGATCCTAACGATGGCGGGAGCATGTACAATGAGCAGTTCTTC

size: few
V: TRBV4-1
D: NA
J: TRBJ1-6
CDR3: CASSQEYTLPGTLHF
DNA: TGCGCCAGCAGCCAAGAATACACACTGCCGGGGACCCTCCACTTT

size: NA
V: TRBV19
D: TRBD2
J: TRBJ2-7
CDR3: CASSPLAGPSYEQYF
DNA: TGTGCCAGTAGTCCTCTAGCGGGACCCTCCTACGAGCAGTACTTC

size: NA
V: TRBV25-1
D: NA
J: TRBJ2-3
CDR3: CASTDSTSTDTQYF
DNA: TGTGCCAGCACGGACAGCACTAGCACAGATACGCAGTATTTT

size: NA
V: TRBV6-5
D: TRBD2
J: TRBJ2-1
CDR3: CASTDLAGAMNEQFF
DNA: TGTGCCAGCACCGACCTAGCGGGAGCGATGAATGAGCAGTTCTTC

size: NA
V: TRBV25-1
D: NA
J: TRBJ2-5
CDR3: CAISGTTEETQYF
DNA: TGTGCCATCTCGGGGACAACAGAAGAGACCCAGTACTTC

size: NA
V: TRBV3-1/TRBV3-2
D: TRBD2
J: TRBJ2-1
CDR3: CASSQLPRDYYNEQFF
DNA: TGTGCCAGCAGCCAACTCCCCCGGGACTACTACAATGAGCAGTTCTTC